The next 19 T cell receptor beta chains were all read from a single sample in a study of blood T cell repertoires in COVID-19. Repertoires were generated with immunoSEQ multiplex PCR, while TCRdb's copy carries only in-frame clones and drops some. The data contain about 300,000 clones, more than 70% of them singletons. Sequencing input: peripheral blood. Receptors originate from a woman younger than 45 with COVID-19, enrolled during active disease.

This clone was counted a few times. V is TRBV19 and J is TRBJ2-3, with D possibly being TRBD2 (6 bases). Per the germline V gene, CDR1 is LNHDA and CDR2 is SQIVND (reference sequence). CDR3 length equals 16 residues. Trimming left V 1 base short and J 0 bases short, with 11 bases between. The CDR3 is CASSIGTTSSTDTQYF. For the CDR3, the DNA is TGTGCCAGTAGTATAGGGACTACCTCGAGCACAGATACGCAGTATTTT.

This chain links TRBV19 with TRBJ2-1; TRBD2 might be the D (6 bases). The CDR3 sequence is 14 residues long. Germline V gene lookup returns CDR1 LNHDA and CDR2 SQIVND (reference sequence). V was pared by 4 bases and J by 3 bases, with 10 bases between. CDR3 region: CASSTGVHYNEQFF. The DNA of the CDR3 is TGTGCCAGTAGTACGGGGGTCCACTACAATGAGCAGTTCTTC.

V usage is TRBV7-9 and J usage is TRBJ1-2, with TRBD1 identical over 7 bases. In germline, CDR1 is SEHNR, CDR2 FQNEAQ (reference sequence). Losses at the gene ends were 4 bases for V and 0 bases for J; bases not matched to a gene: 5. The CDR3 totals 15 residues. The CDR3 reads CASSSQGGANYGYTF. As DNA, the CDR3 is TGTGCCAGCAGCTCCCAGGGGGGAGCTAACTATGGCTACACCTTC.

The rearrangement links TRBV25-1 to TRBJ1-2; 8 bases map to TRBD1. The germline CDR1 and CDR2 sequences are MGHDK and SYGVNS. V was clipped by 6 bases and J by 2 bases; unmatched bases: 2. The CDR3 totals 13 residues. The CDR3 here is CASRGQENYGYTF. The CDR3 DNA is TGTGCCAGCAGGGGACAGGAAAACTATGGCTACACCTTC.

The genes are TRBV14 and TRBJ2-7; D remains unclear. The germline V gene has CDR1 SGHDN and CDR2 FVKESK. The V and J ends lost 0 bases and 2 bases respectively, with 17 bases between them. CDR3 length equals 17 residues. The CDR3 nucleotides read TGTGCCAGCAGCCAAGATCTCGCGCAACAGATACCCTACGAGCAGTACGTC. Residues: CASSQDLAQQIPYEQYV.

The J gene is TRBJ1-2, the V gene TRBV29-1; D possibly corresponds to TRBD1 (5 bases). Germline CDR1 is SQVTM and CDR2 is ANQGSEA. V lost 7 bases, J lost 6 bases, and 12 bases lay in between. The CDR3 covers 11 residues. CDR3 sequence reads: CSAGGDNGYTF. The CDR3 DNA reads TGCAGCGCCGGGGGGGATAATGGCTACACCTTC.

About this clone: Its ends do not fully match the called genes, so a read error is possible. CDR3 sequence (DNA): TGTGCCAGCACCCAACGCGGCGCGGGGGGGCCTGGTGATGAGCAGTTCTTC. Translation: CASTQRGAGGPGDEQFF. The chain employs TRBV4-2 and TRBJ2-1; TRBD2 matches at 9 bases. Germline lookup yields CDR1 LGHNA and CDR2 YNFKEQ. This CDR3 region has 17 residues.

The gene calls are TRBV2 and TRBJ1-2; 9 bases agree with TRBD1. The CDR3 totals 13 residues. V shed 6 bases and J 6 bases; nucleotides not matched to a gene: 5. Germline loops: CDR1 SNHLY, CDR2 FYNNEI. In DNA form, the CDR3 reads TGTGCCAGCAGGGCACAGGGGGCGGATGGCTACACCTTC. Translating gives CASRAQGADGYTF.

The chain employs TRBV2 and TRBJ2-1, with 12 positions matching TRBD2. From germline, CDR1 is SNHLY and CDR2 FYNNEI. The trim removed 8 bases at V and 7 bases at J, leaving 9 bases unmatched. The CDR3 covers 15 residues. The CDR3 loop reads CASAFVGLAGNEQFF. CDR3 DNA sequence: TGTGCCAGCGCTTTCGTAGGACTAGCGGGGAATGAGCAGTTCTTC.

This rearrangement joins TRBV3-1 (or the pseudogene TRBV3-2) to TRBJ2-7; D gene unclear. CDR3 length equals 11 residues. In germline, CDR1 is LGHDT, CDR2 YNNKEL (reference sequence). Trimming pared 1 base from V and 4 bases from J, leaving 2 bases between. The CDR3 protein is CASSQVYEQYF. The CDR3 region has the DNA TGTGCCAGCAGCCAAGTATACGAGCAGTACTTC.

This clone came up once. The chain has TRBV19 and TRBJ1-4, with D unresolved. The CDR3 consists of 15 residues. Germline CDR1 and CDR2: LNHDA and SQIVND (reference sequence). The ends were cut back, 0 bases at V and 3 bases at J, with 8 bases in the middle. The CDR3 here is CASSIERQPNEKLFF. The CDR3 DNA sequence: TGTGCCAGTAGTATAGAGCGGCAGCCTAATGAAAAACTGTTTTTT. The full variable domain, completed using reference TRBV19 and TRBJ1-4, is DGGITQSPKYLFRKEGQNVTLSCEQNLNHDAMYWYRQDPGQGLRLIYYSQIVNDFQKGDIAEGYSVSREKKESFPLTVTSAQKNPTAFYLCASSIERQPNEKLFFGSGTQLSVL.

The genes are TRBV28 and TRBJ2-2, with D maybe TRBD2 (5 bases). Looked up from germline, CDR1 is MDHEN and CDR2 is SYDVKM. Trimming took off 5 bases at V and 2 bases at J, with 18 bases between the two ends. This CDR3 is built from 17 residues. CDR3 bases: TGTGCCAGCAGTCACACGGCGGGCTGGCTAAACACCGGGGAGCTGTTTTTT. It specifies CASSHTAGWLNTGELFF.

CDR3 DNA sequence: TGTGCCAGCAGCCCAGGGGCCGGGCTACCCTACGAGCAGTACGTC. Translation: CASSPGAGLPYEQYV. The chain carries TRBV6-5 and TRBJ2-7; the D gene is possibly TRBD1 (6 bases). V shed 6 bases and J shed 2 bases, with 17 bases lying between them. Germline V CDR1 and CDR2: MNHEY, SVGAGI. The CDR3 totals 15 residues.

Worth noting for this clone: This specimen includes other DNA sequences encoding the same CDR3. This sequence joins TRBV2 and TRBJ1-3; 8 nucleotides line up with TRBD1. After removal of 9 bases from V and 4 bases from J, the junction contained 2 bases not matched to a gene. The CDR3 is 12 amino acids. Germline V lookup: CDR1 SNHLY, CDR2 FYNNEI. CDR3 in DNA: TGTGCCAGTTCAGGGGGCGGAAACACCATATATTTT. Residues: CASSGGGNTIYF.

This clone was seen a few times. V gene TRBV4-1 combines with J gene TRBJ1-2, with 9 bases aligning to TRBD1. The CDR3 runs to 15 residues. V was pared by 6 bases and J by 8 bases, with 13 bases of the junction left unmatched. In germline, CDR1 is MGHRA, CDR2 YSYEKL. The CDR3 is CASRNPTGGDRGYTF. The CDR3 nucleotides are TGCGCCAGCAGGAACCCAACAGGGGGCGATAGGGGCTACACCTTC.

This rearrangement joins TRBV7-9 to TRBJ2-2; D remains unclear. V was clipped by 3 bases and J by 5 bases, with 10 bases between them. Germline V gene data show CDR1 as SEHNR and CDR2 as FQNEAQ (reference sequence). The CDR3 consists of 14 residues. DNA of the CDR3: TGTGCCAGCAGCTTCTTTAGCAATACCGGGGAGCTGTTTTTT. Translation gives CASSFFSNTGELFF.

V is TRBV5-1 and J is TRBJ1-2; D unresolved. V dropped 1 base and J dropped 10 bases, with 14 bases sitting between them. Germline V lookup: CDR1 SGHRS, CDR2 YFSETQ. The CDR3 extends over 13 amino acids. CDR3 nucleotides: TGCGCCAGCAGCTTGAGCCTTTATCCCGACTACACCTTC. It yields the protein CASSLSLYPDYTF.

The rearrangement uses TRBV5-1 and TRBJ2-1, with TRBD2 matching over 11 bases. CDR1 and CDR2 from the germline V gene are SGHRS and YFSETQ. V lost 5 bases and J lost 7; bases outside the gene matches: 8. This CDR3 has 15 amino acids. The CDR3 loop is CASRQTSGGNNEQFF. CDR3 DNA: TGCGCCAGCAGGCAAACTAGCGGGGGAAATAATGAGCAGTTCTTC.

The chain couples TRBV14 to TRBJ2-7; D remains unclear. The length of the CDR3 is 12 residues. The V gene's germline CDR1 is SGHDN and CDR2 FVKESK. V shed 2 bases and J shed 2 bases, with 4 bases lying between them. As DNA, the CDR3 is TGTGCCAGCAGCCAATCGGCCTACGAGCAGTACTTC. It encodes CASSQSAYEQYF.